This TCR beta chain was obtained from a study of early T cells in non-severe SARS-CoV-2 infection. Study summary: Bulk RNA from unsorted whole blood was sequenced; chains were unpaired.

Overall study results and limits: Sequences matched to VDJdb favored anti-spike CD8 responses, while private and CD4 specificities were missed.

Researchers tagged individual cDNA molecules with unique molecular identifiers. TCRdb re-derived calls from the 5' RACE reads in MiXCR, one entry per CDR3 protein. The sample shows about 55,000 distinct CDR3 sequences, around 7% of them seen only once. Trimming took 5 bases from V and 0 from J, leaving 8 bases between them. Germline CDR1 is SGHRS and CDR2 is YFSETQ. The CDR3 totals 13 residues. This clonotype was seen only once. Its antigen is not identified. V gene TRBV5-1 combines with J gene TRBJ1-2, with D hard to call. This TCR was sampled from an adult who was a healthcare worker with PCR-confirmed SARS-CoV-2 infection or an uninfected control (not recorded which). The sample here was whole blood, taken at baseline. Written as DNA, the CDR3 is TGCGCCAGCAGACAGACCGCTAACTATGGCTACACCTTC. It yields the protein CASRQTANYGYTF.